This entry concerns a single TCR beta chain. The CDR3 runs 16 residues. V dropped 3 bases and J dropped 6; count of bases not matched to a gene: 8. Germline CDR1 is KGHSH and CDR2 is LQKENI. The sample is drawn from a study of blood T cell repertoires in COVID-19. The assay was immunoSEQ multiplex PCR, and TCRdb's table has in-frame clones only and misses some. In the table there are some 220,000 clones, around 84% of which are singletons. The genes are TRBV18 and TRBJ2-2, with 9 bases matching TRBD2. This sequence originates from a woman at least 80 years old with active or convalescent COVID-19. The material sequenced was peripheral blood. The CDR3 DNA is TGTGCCAGCTCACCGTACCAGAGACTAGCGGCCGGGGAGCTGTTTTTT. This translates into CASSPYQRLAAGELFF. Full variable domain (outside the CDR3, taken from reference TRBV18 and TRBJ2-2): NAGVMQNPRHLVRRRGQEARLRCSPMKGHSHVYWYRQLPEEGLKFMVYLQKENIIDESGMPKERFSAEFPKEGPSILRIQQVVRGDSAAYFCASSPYQRLAAGELFFGEGSRLTVL.